This T cell receptor beta chain originates from a study of radiation and T cells in renal cell carcinoma. Time point described: baseline pretreatment blood. Sample treatment: 15 Gy SBRT to primary tumor, nephrectomy 4 weeks later. Measured with immunoSEQ multiplex PCR; TCRdb has only the in-frame clones, and not every one. This sample has about 150,000 clones, with about 87% found just once. Findings of the study overall: Top tumor clonotypes rose in blood 2 weeks post-radiation, then contracted.

As concerns this clone: Its antigen is still unknown.

The input for sequencing was blood, taken from a patient whose treatment included radiotherapy and nephrectomy. The clonotype comes from a woman in her seventies with renal cell carcinoma.

The CDR3 reads CASSLKGRAGSSGANVLTF. The DNA of the CDR3 is TGTGCCAGCAGCTTAAAGGGACGGGCAGGAAGCTCTGGGGCCAACGTCCTGACTTTC. The gene calls are TRBV7-9 and TRBJ2-6; D is possibly TRBD1 or TRBD2 (5 bases each). The CDR3 contains 19 residues. Deletions cut 2 bases from V and 0 bases from J, with 17 bases between. The V gene's germline CDR1 is SEHNR and CDR2 FQNEAQ (reference sequence).